This T cell receptor (beta chain) was obtained from a study of blood T cell repertoires in COVID-19. The table came from immunoSEQ multiplex PCR; TCRdb's copy has only in-frame clones and leaves some out. Of about 140,000 clones in the sample, around 81% were seen once. This clone turned up a few times. Unmatched junction bases numbered 11, after V lost 6 bases and J lost 8 bases. The CDR3 consists of 16 residues. Germline CDR1 reads MNHNY; CDR2 reads SVGAGI (reference sequence). The source material was peripheral blood. This chain links TRBV6-6 with TRBJ1-6, with TRBD1 identical over 9 bases. The sequence came from a human donor in a cohort sampled during active COVID-19. CDR3 DNA sequence: TGTGCCAGCAGAACCACCGGGACAGGGTTTTATTCACCCCTCCACTTT. Amino acid sequence: CASRTTGTGFYSPLHF.